This TCR beta chain was recovered during a study of cytomegalovirus exposure and HLA in healthy donors. General observations from the study: Among TCR sequences, most were rare, though some public TCRs appeared in many donors. What a later analysis reportedly showed was that an Asian-associated ancestry cluster had fewer N-insertions than the roughly 720-donor mean.

The CDR3 extends over 15 amino acids. V lost 2 bases and J lost 3; bases outside the gene matches: 4. In germline, CDR1 is MNHEY, CDR2 SMNVEV (reference sequence). The PCR made use of 60 Vbeta and 13 Jbeta primers. TCRdb keeps only in-frame clones here, not all; method: immunoSEQ multiplex PCR. This sample contains around 100,000 clones. On this clone itself: Its specificity is unknown.

Input material: PBMCs. The chain is built from TRBV27 and TRBJ2-7; 10 bases fit TRBD2. This clonotype was sampled from a woman aged 25-40 years in good health and CMV-seronegative. The CDR3 is CASSLQPSGGYEQYF. The CDR3 nucleotides are TGTGCCAGCAGTTTACAGCCTAGCGGGGGCTACGAGCAGTACTTC.